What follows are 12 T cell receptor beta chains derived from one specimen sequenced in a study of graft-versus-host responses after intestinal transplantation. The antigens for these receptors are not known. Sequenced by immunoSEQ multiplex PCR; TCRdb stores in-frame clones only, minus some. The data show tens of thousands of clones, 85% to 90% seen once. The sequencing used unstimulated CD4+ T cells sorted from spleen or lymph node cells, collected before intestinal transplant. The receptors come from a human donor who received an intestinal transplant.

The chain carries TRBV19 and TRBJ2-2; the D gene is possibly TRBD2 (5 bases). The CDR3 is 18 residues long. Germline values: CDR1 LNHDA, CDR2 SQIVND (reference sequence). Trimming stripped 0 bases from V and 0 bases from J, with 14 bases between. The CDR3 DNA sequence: TGTGCCAGTAGTATAGATCGTGGTCGAGGGTCGAACACCGGGGAGCTGTTTTTT. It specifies CASSIDRGRGSNTGELFF.

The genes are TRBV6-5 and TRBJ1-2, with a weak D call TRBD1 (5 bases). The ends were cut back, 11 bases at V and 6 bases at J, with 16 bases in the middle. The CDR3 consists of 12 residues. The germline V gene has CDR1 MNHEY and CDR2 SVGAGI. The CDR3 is CAGTQGGHGYTF. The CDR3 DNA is TGTGCCGGCACTCAGGGTGGGCATGGCTACACCTTC.

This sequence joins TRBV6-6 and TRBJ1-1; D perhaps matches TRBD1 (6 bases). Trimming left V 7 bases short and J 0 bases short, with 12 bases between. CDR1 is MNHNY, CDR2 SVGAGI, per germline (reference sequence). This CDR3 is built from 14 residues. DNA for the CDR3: TGTGCCAGCATTCCGGGACAAGTGAACACTGAAGCTTTCTTT. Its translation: CASIPGQVNTEAFF.

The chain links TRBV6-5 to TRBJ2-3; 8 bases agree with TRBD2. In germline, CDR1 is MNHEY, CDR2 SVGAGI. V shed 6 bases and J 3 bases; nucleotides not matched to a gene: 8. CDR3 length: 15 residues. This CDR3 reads CASRPGGRGTDTQYF. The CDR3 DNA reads TGTGCCAGCAGGCCGGGGGGGCGCGGAACAGATACGCAGTATTTT.

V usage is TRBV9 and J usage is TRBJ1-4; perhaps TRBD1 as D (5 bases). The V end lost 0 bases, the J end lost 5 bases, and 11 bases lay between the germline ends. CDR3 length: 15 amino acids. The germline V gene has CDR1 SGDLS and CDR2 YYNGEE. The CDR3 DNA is TGTGCCAGCAGCGTAGACCGCGGGGGGAATGAAAAACTGTTTTTT. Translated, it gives CASSVDRGGNEKLFF.

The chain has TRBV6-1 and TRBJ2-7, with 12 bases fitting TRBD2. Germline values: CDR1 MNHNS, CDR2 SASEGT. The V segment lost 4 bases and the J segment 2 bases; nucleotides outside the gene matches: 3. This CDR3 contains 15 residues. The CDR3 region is CASSATSGGPYEQYF. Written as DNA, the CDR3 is TGTGCCAGCAGTGCGACTAGCGGGGGCCCCTACGAGCAGTACTTC.

CDR3 in DNA: TGTGCCACCTCAGGGTTTTATAGCAATCAGCCCCAGCATTTT. It is translated as CATSGFYSNQPQHF. This chain uses TRBV28 with TRBJ1-5; TRBD1 is a possible D gene (5 bases). With 10 bases removed from V and 0 bases from J, the gap between germline ends came to 13 bases. The CDR3 is made up of 14 amino acids. Germline CDR1 and CDR2: MDHEN and SYDVKM.

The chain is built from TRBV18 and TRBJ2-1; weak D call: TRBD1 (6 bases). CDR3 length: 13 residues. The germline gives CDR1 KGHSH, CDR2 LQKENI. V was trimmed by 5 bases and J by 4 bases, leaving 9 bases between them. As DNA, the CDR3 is TGTGCCAGCTCATCCGGACAGTACAATGAGCAGTTCTTC. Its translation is CASSSGQYNEQFF. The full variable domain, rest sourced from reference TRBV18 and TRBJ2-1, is NAGVMQNPRHLVRRRGQEARLRCSPMKGHSHVYWYRQLPEEGLKFMVYLQKENIIDESGMPKERFSAEFPKEGPSILRIQQVVRGDSAAYFCASSSGQYNEQFFGPGTRLTVL.

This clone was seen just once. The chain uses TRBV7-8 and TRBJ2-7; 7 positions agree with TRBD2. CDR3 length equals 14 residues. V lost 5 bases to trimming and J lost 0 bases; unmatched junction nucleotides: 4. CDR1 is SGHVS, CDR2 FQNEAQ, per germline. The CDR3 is CASSPAGSSYEQYF. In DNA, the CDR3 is TGTGCCAGCAGCCCAGCGGGAAGCTCCTACGAGCAGTACTTC.

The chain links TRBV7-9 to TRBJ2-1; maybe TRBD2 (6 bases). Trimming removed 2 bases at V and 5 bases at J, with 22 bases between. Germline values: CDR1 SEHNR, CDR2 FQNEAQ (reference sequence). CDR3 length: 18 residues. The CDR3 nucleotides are TGTGCCAGCAGCTTATCACCGACTAGACTAGTGGTGCACAATGAGCAGTTCTTC. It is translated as CASSLSPTRLVVHNEQFF.

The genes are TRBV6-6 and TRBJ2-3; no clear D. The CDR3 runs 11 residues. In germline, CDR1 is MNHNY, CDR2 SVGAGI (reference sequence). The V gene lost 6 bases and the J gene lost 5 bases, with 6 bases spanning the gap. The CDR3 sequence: CASRFRDTQYF. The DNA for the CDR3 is TGTGCCAGCAGGTTCAGAGATACGCAGTATTTT.

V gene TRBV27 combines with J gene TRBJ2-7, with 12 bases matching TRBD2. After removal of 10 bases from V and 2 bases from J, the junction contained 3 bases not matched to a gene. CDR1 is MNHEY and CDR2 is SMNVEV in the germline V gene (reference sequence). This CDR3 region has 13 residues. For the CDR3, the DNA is TGTGCCACTCGACTAGCGGGAGCCTACGAGCAGTACTTC. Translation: CATRLAGAYEQYF.